A single TCR beta chain is shown here with its context. The data were obtained in a study of OX40 agonist ivuxolimab in advanced cancers. CDR1 is SQVTM, CDR2 ANQGSEA, per germline. With V trimmed by 7 bases and J by 8 bases, 10 bases remained unmatched. This CDR3 contains 15 residues. The data were produced by immunoSEQ multiplex PCR, yet TCRdb's version contains in-frame clones alone and is incomplete. The data contain 50,000 to 65,000 clones, approximately 89% of them singletons. The gene calls are TRBV29-1 and TRBJ2-1; 14 bases match TRBD2. Sequenced material: CD4+ or CD8+ T cells sorted from blood, taken in a trial of the OX40 agonist ivuxolimab. This receptor was obtained from an adult with an advanced solid tumor such as melanoma, head and neck, liver or kidney cancer. In nucleotides, the CDR3 is TGCAGCGGCCGGGGACTAGCGGGAGAGAGCGATGAGCAGTTCTTC. Its translation is CSGRGLAGESDEQFF.